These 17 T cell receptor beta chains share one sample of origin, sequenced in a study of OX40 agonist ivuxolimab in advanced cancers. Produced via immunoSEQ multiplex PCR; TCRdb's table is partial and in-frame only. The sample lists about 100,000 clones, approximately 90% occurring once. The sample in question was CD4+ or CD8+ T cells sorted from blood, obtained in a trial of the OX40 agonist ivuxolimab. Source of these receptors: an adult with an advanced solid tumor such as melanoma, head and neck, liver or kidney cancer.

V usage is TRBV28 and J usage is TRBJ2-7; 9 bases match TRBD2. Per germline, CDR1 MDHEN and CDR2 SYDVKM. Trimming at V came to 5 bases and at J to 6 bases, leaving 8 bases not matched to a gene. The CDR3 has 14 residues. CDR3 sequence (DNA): TGTGCCAGCAGTGCCGTAGCGGGAGCAGTCGAGCAGTACTTC. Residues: CASSAVAGAVEQYF.

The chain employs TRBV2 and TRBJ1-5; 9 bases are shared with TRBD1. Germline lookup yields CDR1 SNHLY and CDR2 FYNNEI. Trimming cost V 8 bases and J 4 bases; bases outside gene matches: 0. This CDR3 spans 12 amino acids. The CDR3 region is CASDRGNQPQHF. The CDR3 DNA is TGTGCCAGCGACAGGGGGAATCAGCCCCAGCATTTT.

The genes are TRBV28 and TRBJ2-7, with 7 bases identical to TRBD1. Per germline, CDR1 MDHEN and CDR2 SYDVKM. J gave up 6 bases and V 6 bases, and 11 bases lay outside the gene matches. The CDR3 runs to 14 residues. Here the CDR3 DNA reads TGTGCCAGCAGGATGCCCGGGGACAGATCCGAGCAGTACTTC. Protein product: CASRMPGDRSEQYF.

The DNA of the CDR3 is TGTGCCAGCCCGCCAGGGCCCAACACTGAAGCTTTCTTT. Translation gives CASPPGPNTEAFF. V is TRBV6-1 and J is TRBJ1-1, with D perhaps TRBD1 (5 bases). Trimming left V 8 bases short and J 2 bases short, with 12 bases between. Germline V gene sequence: CDR1 MNHNS, CDR2 SASEGT. The CDR3 runs 13 residues.

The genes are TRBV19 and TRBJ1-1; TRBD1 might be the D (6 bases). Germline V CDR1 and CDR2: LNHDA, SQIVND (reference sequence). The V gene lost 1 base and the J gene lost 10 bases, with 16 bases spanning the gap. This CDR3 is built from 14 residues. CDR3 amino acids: CASSIVLWGLGAFF. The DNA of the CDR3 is TGTGCCAGTAGTATAGTTCTTTGGGGGCTAGGAGCTTTCTTT. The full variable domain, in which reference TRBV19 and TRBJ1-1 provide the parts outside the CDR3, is DGGITQSPKYLFRKEGQNVTLSCEQNLNHDAMYWYRQDPGQGLRLIYYSQIVNDFQKGDIAEGYSVSREKKESFPLTVTSAQKNPTAFYLCASSIVLWGLGAFFGQGTRLTVV.

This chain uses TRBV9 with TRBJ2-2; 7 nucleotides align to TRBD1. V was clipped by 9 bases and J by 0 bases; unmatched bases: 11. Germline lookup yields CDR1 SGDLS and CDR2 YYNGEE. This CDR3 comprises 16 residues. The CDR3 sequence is CATATGDRTNTGELFF. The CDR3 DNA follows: TGTGCCACCGCGACCGGGGACAGAACGAACACCGGGGAGCTGTTTTTT.

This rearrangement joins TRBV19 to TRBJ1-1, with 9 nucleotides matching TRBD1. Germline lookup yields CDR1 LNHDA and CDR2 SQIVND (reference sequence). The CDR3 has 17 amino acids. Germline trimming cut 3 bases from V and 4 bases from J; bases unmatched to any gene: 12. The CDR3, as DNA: TGTGCCAGTAGTATGGGGACAGGGCTTGGCACTCGCACTGAAGCTTTCTTT. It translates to CASSMGTGLGTRTEAFF.

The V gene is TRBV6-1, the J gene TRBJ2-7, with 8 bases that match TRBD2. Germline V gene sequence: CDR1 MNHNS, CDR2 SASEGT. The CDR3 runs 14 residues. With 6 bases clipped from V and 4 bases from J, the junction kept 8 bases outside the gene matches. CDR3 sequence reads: CASSARTSSYEQYF. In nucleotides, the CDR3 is TGTGCCAGCAGCGCACGGACTAGCAGTTACGAGCAGTACTTC.

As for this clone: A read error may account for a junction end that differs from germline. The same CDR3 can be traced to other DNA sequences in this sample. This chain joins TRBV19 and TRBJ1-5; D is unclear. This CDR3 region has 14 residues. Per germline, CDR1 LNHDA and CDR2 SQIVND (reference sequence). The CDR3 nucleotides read TGCGCCAGCACATGGGGTAGGTCGGGTCAGCCCCAGCATTTT. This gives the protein CASTWGRSGQPQHF. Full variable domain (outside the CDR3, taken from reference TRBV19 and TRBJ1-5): DGGITQSPKYLFRKEGQNVTLSCEQNLNHDAMYWYRQDPGQGLRLIYYSQIVNDFQKGDIAEGYSVSREKKESFPLTVTSAQKNPTAFYLCASTWGRSGQPQHFGDGTRLSIL.

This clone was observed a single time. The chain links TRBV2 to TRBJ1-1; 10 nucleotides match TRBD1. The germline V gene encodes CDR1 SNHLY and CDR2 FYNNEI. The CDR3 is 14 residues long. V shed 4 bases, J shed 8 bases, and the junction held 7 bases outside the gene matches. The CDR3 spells CASSVGDRGREAFF. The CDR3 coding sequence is TGTGCCAGCAGTGTGGGCGACAGGGGGCGGGAAGCTTTCTTT.

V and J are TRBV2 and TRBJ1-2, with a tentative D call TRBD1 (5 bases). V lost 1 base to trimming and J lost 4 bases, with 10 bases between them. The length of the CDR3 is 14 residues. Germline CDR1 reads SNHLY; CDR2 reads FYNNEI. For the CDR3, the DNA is TGTGCCAGCAGTGAAGTAGGGGCCAGCTATGGCTACACCTTC. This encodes CASSEVGASYGYTF.

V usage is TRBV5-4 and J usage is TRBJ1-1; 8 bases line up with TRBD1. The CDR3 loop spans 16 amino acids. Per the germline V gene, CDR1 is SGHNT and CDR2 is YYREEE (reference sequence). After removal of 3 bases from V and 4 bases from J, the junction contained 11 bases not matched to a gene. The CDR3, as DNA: TGTGCCAGCAGCTCAGGACAGGGTTCGGGTCGCACTGAAGCTTTCTTT. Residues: CASSSGQGSGRTEAFF.

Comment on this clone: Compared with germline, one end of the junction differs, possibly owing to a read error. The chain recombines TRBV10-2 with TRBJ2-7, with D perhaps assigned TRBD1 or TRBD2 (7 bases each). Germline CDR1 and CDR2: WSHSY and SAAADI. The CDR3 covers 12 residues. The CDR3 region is CASKAGGDEQYF. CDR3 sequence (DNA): TGCGCAAGCAAGGCAGGGGGGGACGAGCAGTACTTC.

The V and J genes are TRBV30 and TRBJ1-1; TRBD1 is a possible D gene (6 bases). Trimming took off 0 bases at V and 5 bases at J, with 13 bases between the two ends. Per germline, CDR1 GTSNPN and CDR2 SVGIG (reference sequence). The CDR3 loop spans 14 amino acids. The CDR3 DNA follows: TGTGCCTGGAGTGTTCAGGGGTTGATTACTGAAGCTTTCTTT. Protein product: CAWSVQGLITEAFF.

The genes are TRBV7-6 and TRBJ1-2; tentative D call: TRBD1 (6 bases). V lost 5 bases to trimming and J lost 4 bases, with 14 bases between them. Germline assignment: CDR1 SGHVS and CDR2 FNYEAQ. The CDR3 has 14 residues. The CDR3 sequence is CASSAGGASYGYTF. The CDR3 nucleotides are TGTGCCAGCAGCGCGGGGGGGGCGAGCTATGGCTACACCTTC.

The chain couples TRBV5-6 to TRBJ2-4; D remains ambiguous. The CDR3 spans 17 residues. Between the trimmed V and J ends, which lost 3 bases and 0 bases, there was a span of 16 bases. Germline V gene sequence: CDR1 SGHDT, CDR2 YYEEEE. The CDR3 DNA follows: TGTGCCAGCAGCTCGAAGGACCAACGTTTAGCCAAAAACATTCAGTACTTC. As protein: CASSSKDQRLAKNIQYF. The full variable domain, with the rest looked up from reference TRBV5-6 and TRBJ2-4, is DAGVTQSPTHLIKTRGQQVTLRCSPKSGHDTVSWYQQALGQGPQFIFQYYEEEERQRGNFPDRFSGHQFPNYSSELNVNALLLGDSALYLCASSSKDQRLAKNIQYFGAGTRLSVL.

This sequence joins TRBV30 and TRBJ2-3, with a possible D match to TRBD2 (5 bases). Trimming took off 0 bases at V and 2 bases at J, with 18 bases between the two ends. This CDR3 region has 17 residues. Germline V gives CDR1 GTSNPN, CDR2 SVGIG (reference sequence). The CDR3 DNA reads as TGTGCCTGGAGTGTGCCAGTACGCGGGTTCGTCACAGATACGCAGTATTTT. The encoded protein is CAWSVPVRGFVTDTQYF.